These 13 T cell receptor beta chains came from one sample sequenced in a study of response to subunit inactivated influenza vaccine. TCRdb independently ran MiXCR on the RT-PCR reads; one entry per CDR3 protein. This table holds around 760,000 distinct CDR3 sequences, approximately 14% found once. The specimen was PBMCs from blood, collected around two weeks before vaccination. The receptors stem from a man aged 45 to 65 who received an inactivated influenza vaccine.

The chain has TRBV5-1 and TRBJ1-2, with a weak D call TRBD1 (5 bases). With 1 base removed from V and 8 bases from J, the gap between germline ends came to 21 bases. Germline CDR1 reads SGHRS; CDR2 reads YFSETQ. The CDR3 is 16 amino acids. CDR3 bases: TGCGCCAGCAGCTTGTCCACTACCGGGACGTCGGGGGGCTACACCTTC. Amino acid sequence: CASSLSTTGTSGGYTF.

This chain connects TRBV5-1 to TRBJ2-7, with D maybe TRBD1 (6 bases). Germline CDR1 and CDR2: SGHRS and YFSETQ. The CDR3 contains 15 residues. V gave up 2 bases and J gave up 5 bases, with 17 bases separating them. For the CDR3, the DNA is TGCGCCAGCAGCTTAAACAGGGTTTTCGAGGACGAGCAGTACTTC. It yields the protein CASSLNRVFEDEQYF. The full variable domain, completed using reference TRBV5-1 and TRBJ2-7, is KAGVTQTPRYLIKTRGQQVTLSCSPISGHRSVSWYQQTPGQGLQFLFEYFSETQRNKGNFPGRFSGRQFSNSRSEMNVSTLELGDSALYLCASSLNRVFEDEQYFGPGTRLTVT.

The chain recombines TRBV6-2 or TRBV6-3 with TRBJ2-1; 11 nucleotides align to TRBD2. The CDR3 is made up of 17 amino acids. Germline lookup yields CDR1 MNHEY and CDR2 SVGEGT. The ends lost 5 bases at V and 2 bases at J; junction bases unmatched: 8. In nucleotides, the CDR3 is TGTGCCAGCAGTGACCGGGGTAGCGGGAGGGCCTACAATGAGCAGTTCTTC. Its protein product is CASSDRGSGRAYNEQFF.

There are a few counts of this clonotype. The genes are TRBV10-3 and TRBJ2-1; 9 bases line up with TRBD1. Germline CDR1 is ENHRY and CDR2 is SYGVKD. The CDR3 has 15 amino acids. Unmatched junction bases numbered 14, after V lost 10 bases and J lost 7 bases. This chain's CDR3 is CATWARDRDTNEQFF. The CDR3 nucleotides read TGTGCCACCTGGGCCCGGGACAGGGACACTAATGAGCAGTTCTTC.

This rearrangement joins TRBV20-1 to TRBJ2-1, with 15 nucleotides matching TRBD2. The CDR3 extends over 15 amino acids. V lost 3 bases, J lost 7 bases, and 4 bases stayed unmatched. Germline V gene lookup returns CDR1 DFQATT and CDR2 SNEGSKA (reference sequence). The CDR3 is CSAREGLAGGNEQFF. CDR3 in DNA: TGCAGTGCTAGGGAGGGACTAGCGGGAGGTAATGAGCAGTTCTTC.

This clonotype was seen more than once but under ten times. V gene TRBV20-1 combines with J gene TRBJ1-6; possibly TRBD1 for D (5 bases). The V end lost 3 bases, the J end lost 11 bases, and 14 bases lay between the germline ends. The CDR3 sequence is 13 residues long. Germline-derived CDR1 and CDR2 are DFQATT and SNEGSKA (reference sequence). CDR3 loop: CSASSSGYPPLHF. The CDR3 region has the DNA TGCAGTGCTAGCAGTTCAGGGTATCCACCCCTCCACTTT.

The sample holds many counts of this clonotype. The rearrangement joins TRBV5-1 to TRBJ2-1; the match to TRBD2 covers 12 bases. CDR1 and CDR2 (germline): SGHRS, YFSETQ. J lost 5 bases, V lost 4 bases, and 7 bases had no gene match. The CDR3 runs to 16 residues. As DNA, the CDR3 is TGCGCCAGCAGCAAGACTAGCGGGGGTCCCAACAATGAGCAGTTCTTC. This gives the protein CASSKTSGGPNNEQFF.

This clonotype was detected only a few times. This rearrangement joins TRBV4-2 to TRBJ2-7; a weak D match, TRBD1 (6 bases). This CDR3 is 15 amino acids long. The germline gives CDR1 LGHNA, CDR2 YNFKEQ. Between the trimmed V and J ends, which lost 0 bases and 2 bases, there was a span of 11 bases. CDR3 nucleotides: TGTGCCAGCAGCCAAGAAGAACAGGGCGCCTACGAGCAGTACTTC. Translating it yields CASSQEEQGAYEQYF.

The chain combines TRBV4-3 with TRBJ2-3; TRBD1 matches 9 bases. With V trimmed by 8 bases and J by 5 bases, 11 bases remained unmatched. The germline CDR1 and CDR2 sequences are LGHNA and YSLEER. The CDR3 sequence is 15 residues long. CDR3: CASSQADRGGDTQYF. The CDR3 DNA reads as TGCGCCAGCTCCCAAGCGGACAGGGGAGGAGATACGCAGTATTTT.

The chain employs TRBV29-1 and TRBJ2-1; TRBD2 agrees at 7 bases. The V and J ends lost 5 bases and 6 bases, in that order; junction bases with no gene match: 10. The CDR3 contains 14 residues. The germline gives CDR1 SQVTM, CDR2 ANQGSEA. DNA of the CDR3: TGCAGCGTTAAAACCCAGCGGGGCCGCAATGAGCAGTTCTTC. It yields the protein CSVKTQRGRNEQFF.

This clonotype was observed a few times. The V call is TRBV27, the J call TRBJ2-5, with D perhaps matching TRBD1 (6 bases). Germline lookup yields CDR1 MNHEY and CDR2 SMNVEV (reference sequence). V lost 6 bases and J 5 bases, leaving 22 bases between the germline ends. The CDR3 has 16 amino acids. The CDR3 sequence is CASSLYPDSRGETQYF. In DNA, the CDR3 is TGTGCCAGCAGCCTATACCCGGACAGTCGCGGGGAGACCCAGTACTTC.

This clonotype turned up a few times. The genes are TRBV7-3 and TRBJ2-3, with 9 bases that match TRBD2. Germline V lookup: CDR1 SGHTA, CDR2 FQGTGA. V shed 0 bases, J shed 1 base, and the junction held 11 bases outside the gene matches. The CDR3 runs 19 residues. The CDR3 DNA sequence: TGTGCCAGCAGCTTAACGTTTAGCGGGAGCGGGGTTGGCACAGATACGCAGTATTTT. Its translation is CASSLTFSGSGVGTDTQYF.

This clonotype has ten or more counts. The genes are TRBV6-2 or TRBV6-3 and TRBJ1-1; possible D gene TRBD1, 6 bases. The CDR3 covers 16 residues. Germline loops: CDR1 MNHEY, CDR2 SVGEGT. Deletions cut 2 bases from V and 1 base from J, with 14 bases between. CDR3 in amino acids: CASSYAQGLGNTEAFF. CDR3 DNA sequence: TGTGCCAGCAGTTACGCGCAGGGGTTGGGGAACACTGAAGCTTTCTTT.